This T cell receptor beta chain was retrieved from a study of shared clonotypes between healthy human individuals. Whole-study results and caveats: Clonotype sharing among the donors was expected to vary with sequencing depth.

Germline assignment: CDR1 SGHRS and CDR2 YFSETQ. CDR3 size: 15 residues. Losses at the gene ends were 4 bases for V and 6 bases for J; bases not matched to a gene: 8. About this clone: Its antigen is currently unknown.

Evenly divided among several immunoSEQ plates was the genomic DNA of each subset. Ten immunoSEQ deep assay plates were used by the authors to sequence unsorted PBMC DNA. Methods used by the authors: Junction-only immunoSEQ sequences carried no quality scores, so filtering differed. Data came from immunoSEQ multiplex PCR; TCRdb stores just in-frame clones and leaves some out. Clone size and the V and J calls come from that table; the DNA yielded D and trimming. Of 470,000 or so clones detected, more than 65% appear once; the ten largest clones hold more than 9.5%. J is TRBJ2-1 and V is TRBV5-1, with 9 nucleotides matching TRBD1. The clonotype comes from a middle-aged woman in good health. Some clones in this sample may be carry-over from other donors' samples. The sequencing sample was made of PBMCs. This chain's CDR3 is CASSPGTGSLNEQFF. CDR3 nucleotide sequence: TGCGCCAGCAGCCCCGGGACAGGGTCGCTCAATGAGCAGTTCTTC. Full variable domain (outside the CDR3, taken from reference TRBV5-1 and TRBJ2-1): KAGVTQTPRYLIKTRGQQVTLSCSPISGHRSVSWYQQTPGQGLQFLFEYFSETQRNKGNFPGRFSGRQFSNSRSEMNVSTLELGDSALYLCASSPGTGSLNEQFFGPGTRLTVL.